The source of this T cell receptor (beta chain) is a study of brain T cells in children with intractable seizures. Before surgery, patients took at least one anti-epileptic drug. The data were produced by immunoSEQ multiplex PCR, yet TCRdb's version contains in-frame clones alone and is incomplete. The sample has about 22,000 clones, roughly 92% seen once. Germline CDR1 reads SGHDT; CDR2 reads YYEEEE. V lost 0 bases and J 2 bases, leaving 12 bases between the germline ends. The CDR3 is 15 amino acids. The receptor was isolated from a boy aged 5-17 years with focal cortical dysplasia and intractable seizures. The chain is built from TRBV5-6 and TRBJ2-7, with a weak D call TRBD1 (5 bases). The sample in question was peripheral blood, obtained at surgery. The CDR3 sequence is CASSLAGQKTYEQYF. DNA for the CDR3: TGTGCCAGCAGCTTGGCCGGACAAAAAACCTACGAGCAGTACTTC.